The rows below give T cell receptor beta chains drawn from one sample of a study of patients and donors after allogeneic stem cell transplantation. TCRdb reprocessed the RT-PCR reads with MiXCR, giving one entry per CDR3 protein. Of 400,000 to 450,000 distinct CDR3 sequences detected, about a sixth appear once; the ten largest clones hold around 7.2%. The specimen was blood, either unsorted or a sorted T cell fraction (not recorded which). The source of these receptors is a human donor who was either an allogeneic HSCT recipient or a stem cell or donor lymphocyte infusion donor (not recorded which). It is not recorded whose cells these are; they may come from a transplant donor. CDR3s include the opening cysteine and the closing phenylalanine or tryptophan. Each record gives: J gene, V gene, CDR3 protein.

TRBJ2-1	TRBV4-1	CASSQPVAGGPYEQFF
TRBJ2-2	TRBV5-1	CASSLVPAPNTGELFF
TRBJ1-3	TRBV7-2	CASSWDISSGNTIYF
TRBJ2-1	TRBV4-3	CASSQDRANSYNEQFF
TRBJ1-4	TRBV27	CASSLTGLATNEKLFF
TRBJ1-5	TRBV20-1	CSARKTGRGYQPQHF
TRBJ1-2	TRBV12-3/TRBV12-4	CASSFFYSPFLF
TRBJ2-3	TRBV5-1	CASSLRGRGTDTQYF
TRBJ2-5	TRBV9	CASSVGGPRAETQYF
TRBJ2-3	TRBV20-1	CSAIAGDTQYF
TRBJ1-1	TRBV20-1	CSARDRGRGATEAFF
TRBJ1-2	TRBV7-9	CASSFRDRVHGYTF
TRBJ1-5	TRBV18	CASSPPGQGAWPQHF
TRBJ2-7	TRBV12-3/TRBV12-4	CASSTTSLGAEQYF
TRBJ1-2	TRBV29-1	CSAPGRNYGYTF
TRBJ1-2	TRBV4-1	CASSEGLGSYTF
TRBJ2-1	TRBV7-2	CASSALSGGAHNEQFF
TRBJ2-2	TRBV9	CASSGTGYTGELFF
TRBJ2-7	TRBV10-3	CAISGQQGGEQYF
TRBJ1-6	TRBV2	CASSDPGGSYNSPLHF